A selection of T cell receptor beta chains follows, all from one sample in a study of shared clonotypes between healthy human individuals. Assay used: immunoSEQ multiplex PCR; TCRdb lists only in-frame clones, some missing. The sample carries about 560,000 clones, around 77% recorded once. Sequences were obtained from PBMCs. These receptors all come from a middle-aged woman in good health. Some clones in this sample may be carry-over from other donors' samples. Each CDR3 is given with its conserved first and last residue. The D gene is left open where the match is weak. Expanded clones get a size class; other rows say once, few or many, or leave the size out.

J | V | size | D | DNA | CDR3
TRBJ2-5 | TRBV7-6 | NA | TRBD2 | TGTGCCAGCAGCTTAGCGTGGTCTAGCGGGAGGGCTAAAAGAGAGACCCAGTACTTC | CASSLAWSSGRAKRETQYF
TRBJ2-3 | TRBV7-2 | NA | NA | TGTGCCAGCTGTCAGGGGGATACGCAGTATTTT | CASCQGDTQYF
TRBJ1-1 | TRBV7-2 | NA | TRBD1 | TGTGCCAGCAAACCGGGACAGCAAAACACTGAAGCTTTCTTT | CASKPGQQNTEAFF
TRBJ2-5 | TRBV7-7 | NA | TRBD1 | TGTGCTAGCAGCTTCGATACAGGGGTAGTGACCCAGTACTTC | CASSFDTGVVTQYF
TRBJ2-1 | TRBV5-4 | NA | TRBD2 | TGTGCCAGCAGCCCACCGGGACTAGCGATCAATGAGCAGTTCTTC | CASSPPGLAINEQFF
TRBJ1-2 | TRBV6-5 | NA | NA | TGTGCCAGCAGTGCCCTTGAAGCTAACTATGGCTACACCTTC | CASSALEANYGYTF
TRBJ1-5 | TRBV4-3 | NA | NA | TGCGCCAGCAGCCCAGGAGCAGGAAGGGAACCCCAGCATTTT | CASSPGAGREPQHF
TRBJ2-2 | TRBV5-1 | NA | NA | TGCGCCAGCAGCTTGGGACAGGAAACCGGGGAGCTGTTTTTT | CASSLGQETGELFF
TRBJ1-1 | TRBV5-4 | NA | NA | TGTGCCAGCAGCTTTTCAGGGGACGGCACTGAAGCTTTCTTT | CASSFSGDGTEAFF
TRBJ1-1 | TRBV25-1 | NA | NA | TGTGCCAGCAGTGCAAGAGACCACACTGAAGCTTTCTTT | CASSARDHTEAFF
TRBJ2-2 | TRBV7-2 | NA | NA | TGTGCCAGCAGCCCTGGGCCCCAACCCGGGGAGCTGTTTTTT | CASSPGPQPGELFF
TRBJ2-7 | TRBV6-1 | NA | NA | TGTGCCATCAGTGAGCAGGGGTACGAGCAGTACTTC | CAISEQGYEQYF
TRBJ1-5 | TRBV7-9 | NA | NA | TGTGCCAGCAGCTTGCAGCCCCAGCATTTT | CASSLQPQHF
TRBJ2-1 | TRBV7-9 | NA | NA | TGTGCCAGCAGCTTTAACGTGAAGTCGCGGAATGAGCAGTTCTTC | CASSFNVKSRNEQFF
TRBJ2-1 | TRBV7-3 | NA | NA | TGTGCCAGCAGCTTATCGGGGAATGAGCAGTTCTTC | CASSLSGNEQFF
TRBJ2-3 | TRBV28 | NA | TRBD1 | TGTGCCAGCAGTCGTACACAGGGGGCAGATACGCAGTATTTT | CASSRTQGADTQYF
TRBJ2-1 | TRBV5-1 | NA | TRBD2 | TGCGCCAGCAACCCCGGGACTAGCAGATACAATGAGCAGTTCTTC | CASNPGTSRYNEQFF
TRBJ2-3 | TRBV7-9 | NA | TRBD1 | TGTGCCAGCAGCGAACCGGGACAGGGGGCCCCGGCGCAGTATTTT | CASSEPGQGAPAQYF
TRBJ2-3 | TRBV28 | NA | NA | TGTGCCAGCAGCGGACCCCGGGGAGATACGCAGTATTTT | CASSGPRGDTQYF
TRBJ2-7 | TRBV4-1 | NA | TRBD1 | TGCGCCAGCAGCACCCCTCCCGGGACAGGGCCCTACGAGCAGTACTTC | CASSTPPGTGPYEQYF
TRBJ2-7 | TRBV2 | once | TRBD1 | TGTGCCAGCGGCGGACAGGTCTTCGAGCAGTACTTC | CASGGQVFEQYF
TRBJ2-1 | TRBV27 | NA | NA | TGTGCCAGCACCCCGCTGGGAAGGAGTGGTGAGCAGTTCTTC | CASTPLGRSGEQFF
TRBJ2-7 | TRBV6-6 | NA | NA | TGTGCCAGCAGTTACTCGGGGGGACGCCTCGAGCAGTACTTC | CASSYSGGRLEQYF
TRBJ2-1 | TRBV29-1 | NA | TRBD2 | TGCAGCGCCGGGACTATTTACAATGAGCAGTTCTTC | CSAGTIYNEQFF
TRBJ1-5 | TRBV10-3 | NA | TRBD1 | TGTGCCATCAGTCAGACAGGGGCCGCGGAAGGCAATCAGCCCCAGCATTTT | CAISQTGAAEGNQPQHF